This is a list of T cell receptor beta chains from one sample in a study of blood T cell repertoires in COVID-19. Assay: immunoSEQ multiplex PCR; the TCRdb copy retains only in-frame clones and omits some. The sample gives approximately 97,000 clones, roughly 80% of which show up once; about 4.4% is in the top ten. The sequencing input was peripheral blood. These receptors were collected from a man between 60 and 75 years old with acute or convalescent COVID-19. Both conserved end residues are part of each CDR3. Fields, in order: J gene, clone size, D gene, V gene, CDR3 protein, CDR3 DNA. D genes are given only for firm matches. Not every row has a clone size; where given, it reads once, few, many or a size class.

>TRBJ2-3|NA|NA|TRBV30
CAWSSGGGATDTQYF
TGTGCCTGGAGTTCTGGCGGCGGGGCCACAGATACGCAGTATTTT
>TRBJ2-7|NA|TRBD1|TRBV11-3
CASSSNRGEQYF
TGTGCCAGCAGCTCAAACAGGGGCGAGCAGTACTTC
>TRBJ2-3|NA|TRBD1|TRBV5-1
CASSPTGIADTQYF
TGCGCCAGCAGCCCGACAGGGATCGCAGATACGCAGTATTTT
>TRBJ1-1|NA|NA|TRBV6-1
CASSLMNTEAFF
TGTGCCAGCAGTTTAATGAACACTGAAGCTTTCTTT
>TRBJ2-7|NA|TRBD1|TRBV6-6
CASLEQGAYEQYF
TGTGCCAGCTTGGAACAGGGGGCCTACGAGCAGTACTTC
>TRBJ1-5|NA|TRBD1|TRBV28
CASSTGGPRGNQPQHF
TGTGCCAGCAGTACAGGGGGCCCTAGGGGCAATCAGCCCCAGCATTTT
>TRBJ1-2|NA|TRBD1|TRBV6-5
CASSYSTGAVYTF
TGTGCCAGCAGTTACTCAACAGGGGCGGTCTACACCTTC
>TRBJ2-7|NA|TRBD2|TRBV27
CASSSLRRTSRPYEQYF
TGTGCCAGCAGTTCCCTTAGACGGACTAGCAGACCCTACGAGCAGTACTTC
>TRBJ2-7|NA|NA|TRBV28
CASSLAQGYEQYF
TGTGCCAGCAGTCTAGCACAGGGCTACGAGCAGTACTTC
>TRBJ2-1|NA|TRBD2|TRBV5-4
CAATTSATYNEQFF
TGTGCTGCCACTACTAGCGCTACCTACAATGAGCAGTTCTTC
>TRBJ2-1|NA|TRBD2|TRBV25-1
CASGLAGSYNEQFF
TGTGCCAGCGGACTAGCGGGCTCCTACAATGAGCAGTTCTTC
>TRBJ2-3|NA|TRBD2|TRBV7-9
CAGEGTLSTDTQYF
TGTGCCGGGGAGGGGACCCTAAGCACAGATACGCAGTATTTT
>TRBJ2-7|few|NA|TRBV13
CASSLEFRSYEQYF
TGTGCCAGCAGCTTAGAGTTTCGCAGCTACGAGCAGTACTTC
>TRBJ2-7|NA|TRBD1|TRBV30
CACKTGGGEPYEQYF
TGTGCCTGTAAAACAGGGGGCGGTGAGCCCTACGAGCAGTACTTC
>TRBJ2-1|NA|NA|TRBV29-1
CSVEGLHSREQFF
TGCAGCGTTGAGGGACTTCATTCCCGTGAGCAGTTCTTC
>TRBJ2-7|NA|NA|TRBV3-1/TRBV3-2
CASSHRNGYEQYF
TGTGCCAGCAGCCATCGTAACGGGTACGAGCAGTACTTC
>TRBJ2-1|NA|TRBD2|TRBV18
CASSPIAGGFNEQFF
TGTGCCAGCTCACCAATAGCGGGAGGGTTCAATGAGCAGTTCTTC
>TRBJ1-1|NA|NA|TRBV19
CASSTDRQNTEAFF
TGTGCCAGTAGTACAGACAGACAGAACACTGAAGCTTTCTTT
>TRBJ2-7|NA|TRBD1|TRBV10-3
CAISEDRAGEQYF
TGTGCCATCAGTGAGGACAGGGCCGGTGAGCAGTACTTC
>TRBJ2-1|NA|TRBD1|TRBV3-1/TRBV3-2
CASSTGTGGYNEQFF
TGTGCCAGCAGCACTGGGACAGGGGGGTACAATGAGCAGTTCTTC
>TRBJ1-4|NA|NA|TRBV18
CASSPPGGGKEKLFF
TGTGCCAGCTCACCACCGGGGGGAGGCAAAGAAAAACTGTTTTTT
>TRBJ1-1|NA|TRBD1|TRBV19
CASTTYGYRQGYTEAFF
TGTGCCAGTACCACTTATGGGTACCGACAGGGGTACACTGAAGCTTTCTTT
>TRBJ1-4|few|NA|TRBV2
CASMRSGGEKLFF
TGTGCCAGCATGAGGTCAGGAGGTGAAAAACTGTTTTTT
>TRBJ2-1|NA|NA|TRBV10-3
CATYAADYNEQFF
TGTGCCACCTACGCAGCGGACTACAATGAGCAGTTCTTC
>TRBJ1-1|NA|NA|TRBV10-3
CAISERDKNTEAFF
TGTGCCATCAGTGAAAGGGACAAGAACACTGAAGCTTTCTTT
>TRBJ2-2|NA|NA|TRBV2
CASMPGPTGELFF
TGTGCCAGCATGCCAGGGCCCACCGGGGAGCTGTTTTTT
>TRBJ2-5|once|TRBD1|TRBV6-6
CASSPSGTAAETQYF
TGTGCCAGCAGTCCCTCCGGGACAGCAGCAGAGACCCAGTACTTC
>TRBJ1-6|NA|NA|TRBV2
CASSPGESYNSPLHF
TGTGCCAGCTCTCCAGGGGAATCCTATAATTCACCCCTCCACTTT
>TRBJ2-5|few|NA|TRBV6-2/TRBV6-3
CASSYRGAGETQYF
TGTGCCAGCAGTTACCGGGGGGCTGGGGAGACCCAGTACTTC
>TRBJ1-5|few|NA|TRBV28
CASSFPTEGNQPQHF
TGTGCCAGCAGTTTTCCGACAGAGGGCAATCAGCCCCAGCATTTT
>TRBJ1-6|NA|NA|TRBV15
CATSRVFDSPLHF
TGTGCCACCAGCAGAGTATTTGATTCACCCCTCCACTTT
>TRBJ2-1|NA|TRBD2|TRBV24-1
CATSVSLAGARAQFF
TGTGCCACCAGTGTATCACTAGCGGGGGCCCGGGCGCAGTTCTTC
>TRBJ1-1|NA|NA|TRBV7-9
CASSFQYTEAFF
TGTGCCAGCAGCTTCCAGTACACTGAAGCTTTCTTT
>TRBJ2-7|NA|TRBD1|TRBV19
CASSSLDRDEQYF
TGTGCCAGTAGTTCCCTTGACAGGGACGAGCAGTACTTC
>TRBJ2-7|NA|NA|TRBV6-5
CASSRGGRSSYEQYF
TGTGCCAGCAGCCGAGGAGGACGGTCATCCTACGAGCAGTACTTC
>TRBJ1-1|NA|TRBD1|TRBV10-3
CAISPRTGEAEAFF
TGTGCCATCAGCCCAAGGACAGGGGAGGCTGAAGCTTTCTTT
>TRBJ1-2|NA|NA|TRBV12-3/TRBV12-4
CASSSLGYTF
TGTGCCAGCAGCTCTCTCGGCTACACCTTC
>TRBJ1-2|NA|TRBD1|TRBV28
CASLKDRLYGYTF
TGTGCCAGCCTAAAGGACAGGCTTTATGGCTACACCTTC
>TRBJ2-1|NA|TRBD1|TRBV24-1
CATSGDREERNEQFF
TGTGCCACCAGTGGGGACAGGGAAGAACGTAATGAGCAGTTCTTC
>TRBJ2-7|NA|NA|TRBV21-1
CASSNHPGSDPYEQYF
TGTGCCAGCAGCAATCATCCAGGAAGTGATCCTTACGAGCAGTACTTC
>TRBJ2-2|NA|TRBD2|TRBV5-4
CASRSSGGAPGELFF
TGTGCCAGCAGAAGCAGCGGGGGGGCCCCCGGGGAGCTGTTTTTT
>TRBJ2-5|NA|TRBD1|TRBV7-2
CASSFDRVLETQYF
TGTGCCAGCAGCTTCGACAGGGTTTTAGAGACCCAGTACTTC
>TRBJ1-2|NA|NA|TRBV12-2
CASRLESRVSRGYTF
TGTGCAAGTCGCTTAGAATCCCGGGTTTCGAGGGGCTACACCTTC
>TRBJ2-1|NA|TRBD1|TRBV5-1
CASSSGTGGFNEQFF
TGCGCCAGCAGCTCGGGGACAGGGGGCTTTAATGAGCAGTTCTTC
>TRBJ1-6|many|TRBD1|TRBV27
CASSPPRGHRSPLHF
TGTGCCAGCAGTCCCCCAAGGGGGCATCGGTCACCCCTCCACTTT
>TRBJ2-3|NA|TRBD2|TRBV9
CASSVAGRAGGDTQYF
TGTGCCAGCAGCGTGGCCGGGAGGGCCGGGGGAGATACGCAGTATTTT
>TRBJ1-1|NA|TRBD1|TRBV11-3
CASSPGTGQDTEAFF
TGTGCCAGCAGCCCGGGGACAGGGCAGGACACTGAAGCTTTCTTT
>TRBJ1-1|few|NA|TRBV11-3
CASSQDSRTEAFF
TGTGCCAGCAGCCAGGATTCCCGGACTGAAGCTTTCTTT
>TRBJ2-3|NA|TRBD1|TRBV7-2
CASSSTGGISDTQYF
TGTGCCAGCAGCTCGACAGGGGGCATTTCAGATACGCAGTATTTT
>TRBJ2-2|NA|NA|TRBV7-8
CASSLQGRNTGELFF
TGTGCCAGCAGCTTGCAGGGGAGAAACACCGGGGAGCTGTTTTTT
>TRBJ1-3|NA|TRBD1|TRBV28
CASSPAGTDGSGNTIYF
TGTGCCAGCAGCCCCGCCGGGACAGACGGCTCTGGAAACACCATATATTTT
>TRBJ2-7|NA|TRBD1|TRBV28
CASSQGTGRHEQYF
TGTGCCAGCAGTCAAGGGACAGGGAGGCACGAGCAGTACTTC
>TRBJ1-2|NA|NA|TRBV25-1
CASSAQGLLGYGYTF
TGTGCCAGCAGTGCCCAGGGACTTCTCGGTTATGGCTACACCTTC
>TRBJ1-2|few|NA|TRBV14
CASSQGDRREVGYTF
TGTGCCAGCAGCCAAGGGGACCGGAGGGAGGTTGGCTACACCTTC
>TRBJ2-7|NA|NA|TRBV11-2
CASSVLGGGEQYF
TGTGCCAGCAGCGTCTTGGGTGGCGGCGAGCAGTACTTC
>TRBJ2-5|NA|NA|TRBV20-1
CSASFERQIKETQYF
TGCAGTGCTAGTTTTGAGCGGCAAATAAAAGAGACCCAGTACTTC
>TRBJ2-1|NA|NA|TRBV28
CASRRSSYNEQFF
TGTGCCAGCAGGCGAAGCTCCTACAATGAGCAGTTCTTC